Presented here are 24 T cell receptor beta chains from one specimen sequenced in a study of PD-1 blockade in classical Hodgkin lymphoma. Each patient experienced a relapse that followed autologous stem cell transplantation, and brentuximab vedotin exposure varied. Repertoires were generated with immunoSEQ multiplex PCR, while TCRdb's copy carries only in-frame clones and drops some. This table has tens of thousands of clones, 80% to 90% appearing once. Sequenced here: peripheral blood mononuclear cells (PBMCs), sampled at baseline. These receptors came from a human donor with classical Hodgkin lymphoma.

The rearrangement joins TRBV5-1 to TRBJ1-1; 7 nucleotides align to TRBD1. The V and J ends lost 4 bases and 1 base, in that order; junction bases with no gene match: 7. CDR3 length equals 15 residues. Germline CDR1 SGHRS, CDR2 YFSETQ. The CDR3 sequence: CASSTGTARNTEAFF. In DNA form, the CDR3 reads TGCGCCAGCAGCACTGGGACAGCGAGGAACACTGAAGCTTTCTTT. The full variable domain, in which reference TRBV5-1 and TRBJ1-1 provide the parts outside the CDR3, is KAGVTQTPRYLIKTRGQQVTLSCSPISGHRSVSWYQQTPGQGLQFLFEYFSETQRNKGNFPGRFSGRQFSNSRSEMNVSTLELGDSALYLCASSTGTARNTEAFFGQGTRLTVV.

This clone has more than one count but fewer than ten. This chain uses TRBV4-1 with TRBJ2-2; D not certain. CDR1 and CDR2 (germline): MGHRA, YSYEKL. The CDR3 spans 12 residues. Trimming removed 0 bases from V and 8 bases from J, with 4 bases in between. The CDR3 here is CASSQESGELFF. CDR3 coding DNA: TGCGCCAGCAGCCAAGAATCAGGGGAGCTGTTTTTT.

The genes are TRBV5-1 and TRBJ2-3; D not certain. The CDR3 runs 13 residues. Germline-derived CDR1 and CDR2 are SGHRS and YFSETQ. V lost 5 bases to trimming and J lost 4 bases, with 11 bases between them. The CDR3 region has the DNA TGCGCCAGCAGTCTAAGGTTGGCAGATACGCAGTATTTT. It translates to CASSLRLADTQYF.

The rearrangement uses TRBV29-1 and TRBJ1-2, with D unclear. This CDR3 region has 12 residues. V lost 3 bases and J lost 1, with 6 bases in between. Germline loops: CDR1 SQVTM, CDR2 ANQGSEA. CDR3 bases: TGCAGCGTTGACTGGGGTAACTATGGCTACACCTTC. It encodes CSVDWGNYGYTF.

This clone qualifies as medium-sized. The chain combines TRBV11-3 with TRBJ1-6; TRBD1 might be the D (6 bases). V dropped 5 bases and J dropped 7 bases, with 9 bases sitting between them. This CDR3 is 13 amino acids long. Germline V gene lookup returns CDR1 SGHNT and CDR2 YENEEA. The CDR3 DNA follows: TGTGCCAGCAGCCGACAGGAGAATTCACCCCTCCACTTT. It translates to CASSRQENSPLHF.

This sequence joins TRBV7-2 and TRBJ1-3; D gene ambiguous. CDR3 length equals 16 residues. V lost 0 bases to trimming and J lost 0 bases, with 9 bases between them. The germline V gene has CDR1 SGHTA and CDR2 FQGNSA. In nucleotides, the CDR3 is TGTGCCAGCAGCTTAGCAGGGTCCTACTCTGGAAACACCATATATTTT. Its translation: CASSLAGSYSGNTIYF.

V gene TRBV6-1 combines with J gene TRBJ2-1, with 7 bases fitting TRBD1. V dropped 6 bases and J dropped 8; count of bases not matched to a gene: 13. CDR3 length: 15 amino acids. CDR1 and CDR2 from the germline V gene are MNHNS and SASEGT. CDR3 DNA: TGTGCCAGCAGCGCCCGAGGGGGCGAGTCGCATGAGCAGTTCTTC. Its protein product is CASSARGGESHEQFF.

The chain combines TRBV6-6 with TRBJ1-2; the D gene is possibly TRBD1 (6 bases). Germline CDR1 and CDR2: MNHNY and SVGAGI (reference sequence). The CDR3 runs to 11 residues. V was clipped by 5 bases and J by 8 bases, with 9 bases between them. The CDR3 region has the DNA TGTGCCAGCAGTACCCAGGGGGGCTACACCTTC. It is translated as CASSTQGGYTF.

This chain links TRBV7-3 with TRBJ2-3; 7 bases align to TRBD2. The CDR3 totals 17 residues. Unmatched junction bases numbered 7, after V lost 0 bases and J lost 1 base. Germline V gene lookup returns CDR1 SGHTA and CDR2 FQGTGA. In DNA, the CDR3 is TGTGCCAGCAGCTTAACCGGGGTAGCGGGTGGCACAGATACGCAGTATTTT. Protein product: CASSLTGVAGGTDTQYF.

The rearrangement joins TRBV11-3 to TRBJ2-5; 8 bases are shared with TRBD2. CDR1 and CDR2 from the germline V gene are SGHNT and YENEEA. This CDR3 region has 16 residues. The V gene end was trimmed by 1 base and the J gene end by 4 bases; junction bases not matched to a gene: 8. The CDR3 sequence: CASSLAPLAESETQYF. The DNA for the CDR3 is TGTGCCAGCAGCTTAGCGCCACTAGCGGAGTCAGAGACCCAGTACTTC.

This chain uses TRBV7-2 with TRBJ1-2; D call uncertain. Germline V gives CDR1 SGHTA, CDR2 FQGNSA. Trimming cost V 5 bases and J 0 bases, with 10 bases left between them. The CDR3 spans 14 residues. The CDR3 nucleotides are TGTGCCAGCAGCCCTACGCAAGCTAACTATGGCTACACCTTC. This translates into CASSPTQANYGYTF.

J is TRBJ2-4 and V is TRBV18; 9 nucleotides align to TRBD1. The germline V gene encodes CDR1 KGHSH and CDR2 LQKENI. The V segment lost 6 bases and the J segment 8 bases; nucleotides outside the gene matches: 11. There are 15 residues in the CDR3. Here the CDR3 reads CASSLTGGMVDIQYF. CDR3 sequence (DNA): TGTGCCAGCTCCCTGACAGGGGGGATGGTGGACATTCAGTACTTC.

The chain links TRBV6-5 to TRBJ1-1; 7 positions agree with TRBD1. The CDR3 runs to 13 residues. V lost 4 bases and J lost 4; bases outside the gene matches: 3. Per germline, CDR1 MNHEY and CDR2 SVGAGI. CDR3 in amino acids: CASSFQGGTEAFF. The CDR3 coding sequence is TGTGCCAGCAGTTTTCAGGGGGGCACTGAAGCTTTCTTT.

The chain recombines TRBV18 with TRBJ2-3; the D is unclear. The CDR3 is 12 residues long. Trimming removed 3 bases from V and 6 bases from J, with 7 bases in between. Germline V gene sequence: CDR1 KGHSH, CDR2 LQKENI. The CDR3 loop reads CASSPTSDTQYF. The CDR3, as DNA: TGTGCCAGCTCACCGACGAGTGATACGCAGTATTTT.

This rearrangement joins TRBV30 to TRBJ2-7; TRBD2 matches at 16 bases. V gave up 2 bases and J gave up 5 bases; unmatched junction bases: 6. The CDR3 is made up of 16 amino acids. Germline CDR1 GTSNPN, CDR2 SVGIG (reference sequence). The CDR3 is CAWSILGTSGGDEQYF. CDR3 DNA sequence: TGTGCCTGGAGTATCCTCGGGACTAGCGGGGGGGACGAGCAGTACTTC.

The chain joins TRBV30 to TRBJ1-3; 11 positions agree with TRBD1. Trimming took 1 base from V and 1 from J; bases not matched to a gene: 3. CDR3 size: 16 residues. Germline CDR1 reads GTSNPN; CDR2 reads SVGIG (reference sequence). The CDR3 region has the DNA TGTGCCTGGAGTGGGGACAGGGGGATGTCTGGAAACACCATATATTTT. Its protein is CAWSGDRGMSGNTIYF.

The J gene is TRBJ2-2, the V gene TRBV21-1. TRBV21-1 is a known pseudogene. This CDR3 is built from 14 residues. CDR3 in amino acids: CASRRPTNTGELFF. The CDR3 coding sequence is TGTGCCAGCAGGAGACCAACGAACACCGGGGAGCTGTTTTTT.

The V and J genes are TRBV10-3 and TRBJ2-2, with a weak D call TRBD2 (6 bases). Germline assignment: CDR1 ENHRY and CDR2 SYGVKD. Trimming took 10 bases from V and 1 from J, leaving 7 bases between them. The CDR3 extends over 12 amino acids. CDR3 in DNA: TGTGCCACGGGACTGAACACCGGGGAGCTGTTTTTT. Translating it yields CATGLNTGELFF.

V usage is TRBV4-2 and J usage is TRBJ1-2; 8 bases match TRBD1. The germline CDR1 and CDR2 sequences are LGHNA and YNFKEQ. This CDR3 has 15 residues. With 3 bases clipped from V and 6 bases from J, the junction kept 9 bases outside the gene matches. CDR3 coding DNA: TGTGCCAGCAGCCACTGGACAGGGCCTGAGGATGGCTACACCTTC. Its translation is CASSHWTGPEDGYTF.

This rearrangement joins TRBV19 to TRBJ1-5, with a possible D match to TRBD1 (6 bases). Trimming left V 2 bases short and J 7 bases short, with 12 bases between. The germline CDR1 and CDR2 sequences are LNHDA and SQIVND (reference sequence). The CDR3 sequence is 14 residues long. CDR3 residues: CASSIQQGRQPQHF. DNA for the CDR3: TGTGCCAGTAGTATACAACAGGGACGCCAGCCCCAGCATTTT.

V is TRBV28 and J is TRBJ1-3; D not certain. Per germline, CDR1 MDHEN and CDR2 SYDVKM. CDR3 length equals 16 residues. Between the trimmed V and J ends, which lost 6 bases and 0 bases, there was a span of 15 bases. The CDR3 is CASSRAGGSSGNTIYF. In DNA form, the CDR3 reads TGTGCCAGCAGCCGAGCTGGAGGGTCCTCTGGAAACACCATATATTTT.

This clone showed up just a few times. This chain's CDR3 is CASSLAGGQGPETQYF. For the CDR3, the DNA is TGCGCCAGCAGCTTGGCAGGAGGACAGGGACCAGAGACCCAGTACTTC. The rearrangement uses TRBV5-1 and TRBJ2-5; 8 bases map to TRBD1. V gave up 0 bases and J gave up 4 bases; unmatched junction bases: 8. Germline CDR1 reads SGHRS; CDR2 reads YFSETQ. The length of the CDR3 is 16 residues. Full variable domain (missing parts from reference TRBV5-1 and TRBJ2-5): KAGVTQTPRYLIKTRGQQVTLSCSPISGHRSVSWYQQTPGQGLQFLFEYFSETQRNKGNFPGRFSGRQFSNSRSEMNVSTLELGDSALYLCASSLAGGQGPETQYFGPGTRLLVL.

The CDR3 loop reads CASSPQPGMNTEAFF. As DNA, the CDR3 is TGTGCCAGCAGCCCCCAACCGGGCATGAACACTGAAGCTTTCTTT. The V and J genes are TRBV4-2 and TRBJ1-1, with unresolved D. V lost 4 bases to trimming and J lost 0 bases, with 12 bases between them. From germline, CDR1 is LGHNA and CDR2 YNFKEQ. The CDR3 sequence is 15 residues long.

The V call is TRBV27, the J call TRBJ2-5, with D perhaps being TRBD1 or TRBD2 (7 bases each). V lost 2 bases, J lost 2 bases, and 9 bases lay in between. Germline-derived CDR1 and CDR2 are MNHEY and SMNVEV (reference sequence). This CDR3 is 14 amino acids long. CDR3 sequence reads: CASSLQGGQETQYF. CDR3 nucleotide sequence: TGTGCCAGCAGTTTACAGGGGGGGCAAGAGACCCAGTACTTC.